Below, 14 T cell receptor beta chains from the same sample are listed, as sequenced in a study of identical twins. TCRdb re-analysed the 5' RACE reads in MiXCR, keeping a single row per CDR3 protein. The data contain some 1,600,000 distinct CDR3 sequences, more than 30% of them singletons. Specimen: cord blood. These receptors all stem from a newborn girl in good health.

This clonotype has only a few counts. The rearrangement uses TRBV28 and TRBJ2-4; 7 nucleotides line up with TRBD2. The junction had 9 bases not matched to a gene; V was cut back by 3 bases and J by 7 bases. Germline CDR1 is MDHEN and CDR2 is SYDVKM. This CDR3 has 15 residues. The CDR3 nucleotides read TGTGCCAGCAGTTTGGGAGCTGTCGGGGGGAACATTCAGTACTTC. Amino acids: CASSLGAVGGNIQYF.

The rearrangement joins TRBV6-1 to TRBJ1-2; perhaps TRBD1 as D (6 bases). V lost 9 bases and J 3 bases, leaving 14 bases between the germline ends. This CDR3 contains 13 residues. CDR1 and CDR2 (germline): MNHNS, SASEGT. CDR3 protein: CASNGGRDYGYTF. In nucleotides, the CDR3 is TGTGCCAGTAACGGGGGGCGAGACTATGGCTACACCTTC.

Only one count was recorded for this clonotype. V and J are TRBV2 and TRBJ2-5; 7 bases are a match to TRBD1. The V gene's germline CDR1 is SNHLY and CDR2 FYNNEI. V gave up 8 bases and J gave up 5 bases; unmatched junction bases: 11. There are 14 residues in the CDR3. CDR3 sequence (DNA): TGTGCCAGCGGTACAGGCAGGGGGTCGGAGACCCAGTACTTC. Its translation: CASGTGRGSETQYF.

This clonotype was counted between two and nine times. The chain recombines TRBV6-6 with TRBJ2-2; unclear D gene. Germline V lookup: CDR1 MNHNY, CDR2 SVGAGI (reference sequence). This CDR3 has 12 amino acids. Trimming removed 7 bases from V and 0 bases from J, with 3 bases in between. CDR3 DNA sequence: TGTGCCAGCATGGCGAACACCGGGGAGCTGTTTTTT. It encodes CASMANTGELFF.

Here the CDR3 DNA reads TGCAGTGCTAGGGTGGACAGCTCCTACGAGCAGTACTTC. It encodes CSARVDSSYEQYF. The rearrangement uses TRBV20-1 and TRBJ2-7, with a tentative D call TRBD1 (6 bases). Germline-derived CDR1 and CDR2 are DFQATT and SNEGSKA (reference sequence). This CDR3 contains 13 residues. V lost 3 bases and J 0 bases, leaving 9 bases between the germline ends.

On this clonotype itself: At one end, the junction sequence differs from germline, possibly due to a read error. The chain has TRBV20-1 and TRBJ2-7; 8 bases are shared with TRBD1. Germline V gene sequence: CDR1 DFQATT, CDR2 SNEGSKA (reference sequence). The CDR3 runs 14 residues. The CDR3 loop reads CSASPGGYSCEQYF. CDR3 DNA: TGCAGTGCTAGCCCAGGGGGCTACTCCTGCGAGCAGTACTTC.

This clonotype came up a few times. V is TRBV6-6 and J is TRBJ2-5; D is uncertain. V was pared by 2 bases and J by 2 bases, with 18 bases between. Germline V gene lookup returns CDR1 MNHNY and CDR2 SVGAGI (reference sequence). This CDR3 has 17 residues. This chain's CDR3 is CASSYGPRTRAQETQYF. The CDR3 nucleotides are TGTGCCAGCAGTTACGGCCCTCGTACGCGAGCACAAGAGACCCAGTACTTC.

CDR3 sequence: CASSQDRSEQFF. CDR3 bases: TGTGCCAGCAGCCAGGACCGTAGTGAGCAGTTCTTC. The rearrangement links TRBV13 to TRBJ2-1; D is ambiguous. V was pared by 5 bases and J by 9 bases, with 11 bases between. The germline V gene has CDR1 PRHDT and CDR2 FYEKMQ (reference sequence). The CDR3 loop spans 12 amino acids. The full variable domain, rest sourced from reference TRBV13 and TRBJ2-1, is AAGVIQSPRHLIKEKRETATLKCYPIPRHDTVYWYQQGPGQDPQFLISFYEKMQSDKGSIPDRFSAQQFSDYHSELNMSSLELGDSALYFCASSQDRSEQFFGPGTRLTVL.

The chain has TRBV10-2 and TRBJ2-5, with D tentatively TRBD2 (6 bases). The CDR3 consists of 11 residues. V was trimmed by 0 bases and J by 11 bases, leaving 7 bases between them. Germline V gives CDR1 WSHSY, CDR2 SAAADI. The CDR3 nucleotides are TGCGCCAGCAGTGAGTCGGCGGGGCAGTACTTC. Translation gives CASSESAGQYF.

The rearrangement links TRBV7-8 to TRBJ2-3; D unclear. V dropped 0 bases and J dropped 1 base, with 17 bases sitting between them. The CDR3 runs 18 residues. Looked up from germline, CDR1 is SGHVS and CDR2 is FQNEAQ. The CDR3 region has the DNA TGTGCCAGCAGCTTAGCGCCGGCTCAACGACGGGGCACAGATACGCAGTATTTT. Translation gives CASSLAPAQRRGTDTQYF.

This rearrangement joins TRBV2 to TRBJ1-2; a possible D gene is TRBD1 (5 bases). Germline loops: CDR1 SNHLY, CDR2 FYNNEI. V lost 3 bases and J lost 8, with 13 bases in between. The CDR3 has 13 residues. The CDR3 reads CASSDRGFGGYTF. CDR3 DNA: TGTGCCAGCAGTGACCGGGGCTTCGGGGGCTACACCTTC.

In this sample, this clonotype turned up a few times. V usage is TRBV15 and J usage is TRBJ1-2; 7 bases agree with TRBD1. The CDR3 contains 14 residues. V was clipped by 5 bases and J by 4 bases; unmatched bases: 7. Germline CDR1 is LNHNV and CDR2 is YYDKDF (reference sequence). CDR3 DNA: TGTGCCACCAGCGAACGGGACAGCCGCTATGGCTACACCTTC. Translating gives CATSERDSRYGYTF.

Only a few counts were recorded for this clonotype. The V gene is TRBV28, the J gene TRBJ2-1; D gene ambiguous. The CDR3 runs to 11 residues. V lost 0 bases and J 10 bases, leaving 4 bases between the germline ends. Germline V lookup: CDR1 MDHEN, CDR2 SYDVKM. CDR3 residues: CASSLWWEQFF. In nucleotides, the CDR3 is TGTGCCAGCAGTTTATGGTGGGAGCAGTTCTTC.

This rearrangement joins TRBV12-3 or TRBV12-4 to TRBJ2-1; tentative D call: TRBD1 (6 bases). V dropped 4 bases and J dropped 10 bases, with 14 bases sitting between them. The CDR3 extends over 13 amino acids. CDR3 residues: CASSWDTIYEQFF. The CDR3 DNA is TGTGCCAGCAGTTGGGACACCATCTACGAGCAGTTCTTC.